The T cell receptor (beta chain) described here comes from a study of shared clonotypes between healthy human individuals. Assay used: immunoSEQ multiplex PCR; TCRdb lists only in-frame clones, some missing. The sample gives a few million clones, almost 96% of which show up once; roughly 0.13% is in the top ten. The TCR sequence derives from a man between 18 and 35 years old in good health. Sequencing was done on a sample of naive CD4+ T cells sorted from blood. Specified subset: CD45RA+ positively selected.

The CDR3 loop is CASSSYWTGQETQYF. DNA of the CDR3: TGTGCCAGCAGTTCGTACTGGACAGGACAAGAGACCCAGTACTTC. This chain joins TRBV6-5 and TRBJ2-5; 7 bases align to TRBD1. Germline assignment: CDR1 MNHEY and CDR2 SVGAGI. V lost 4 bases to trimming and J lost 2 bases; unmatched junction nucleotides: 7. There are 15 residues in the CDR3.